This T cell receptor beta chain derives from a study of a mutant IDH1 vaccine in newly diagnosed glioma. In the study overall: Vaccination was launched 4-6 weeks after radiotherapy alone, or with temozolomide cycles. The sex distribution of treated patients was around 60% male and roughly 38% female, with a mean age of roughly 40 years. In the visit schedule, V12 fell in week 35, while V13 fell in week 47.

Points on this clone: Its antigen is unknown.

V was shortened by 1 base and J by 4 bases, with 9 bases between the two germline ends. The CDR3 runs 13 residues. Per germline, CDR1 SGHRS and CDR2 YFSETQ. Measured with immunoSEQ multiplex PCR; TCRdb has only the in-frame clones, and not every one. This table has 45,000 to 50,000 clones, around nine tenths appearing once. Described time point: week 35, safety follow-up. Vaccinated patients received 300 ug of mutant IDH1 20-mer peptide per dose, with topical imiquimod. The patients were given eight vaccinations, one each in weeks 1, 3, 5, 7, 11, 15, 19 and 23. The sequencing used PBMCs, collected from a glioma patient whose treatment included an IDH1 peptide vaccine. The J gene is TRBJ2-7, the V gene TRBV5-1; D gene ambiguous. The origin of this receptor is a woman in her forties with glioma. CDR3 nucleotide sequence: TGCGCCAGCAGCTTGAGTGAATCTTACGAGCAGTACTTC. It is translated as CASSLSESYEQYF.